Listed here are 14 T cell receptor beta chains from one sample, sequenced in a study of blood T cells in healthy people across ages. Together with a sample-barcoded 5' primer, a J-beta primer mix was included in a second PCR lasting about 6 to 11 cycles. Using its own MiXCR run on the 5' RACE reads, TCRdb lists one record per CDR3 protein. The sample has more than 900,000 distinct CDR3 sequences; about 28% are singletons. Separately, the same data were catalogued under a study of T cells of mothers and their children.

The source material was blood. The receptors were sampled from a woman aged 40-49 years in good health.

The sample holds many counts of this clonotype. The rearrangement joins TRBV10-3 to TRBJ2-1; D is ambiguous. Germline loops: CDR1 ENHRY, CDR2 SYGVKD. The length of the CDR3 is 12 residues. V lost 1 base and J 7 bases, leaving 5 bases between the germline ends. CDR3 in DNA: TGTGCCATCAGTGAGTACTATAATGAGCAGTTCTTC. Translated, it gives CAISEYYNEQFF.

Comments on this clonotype: It may be a read error: a sequence one base away is much more abundant. This rearrangement joins TRBV7-2 to TRBJ1-1; 8 positions match TRBD1. CDR3 length equals 15 residues. Germline V gene data show CDR1 as SGHTA and CDR2 as FQGNSA. The CDR3 reads CASSFSGQANAEAFF. In DNA, the CDR3 is TGTGCCAGCAGCTTTTCGGGACAGGCGAACGCTGAAGCTTTCTTT.

With regard to this clonotype: Mismatch with germline at one junction end may stem from a read error. The chain is built from TRBV5-1 and TRBJ2-2; 12 bases agree with TRBD2. CDR3 length: 18 residues. Germline-derived CDR1 and CDR2 are SGHRS and YFSETQ. CDR3 sequence reads: CAGSVTSGGPSNTGELFF. CDR3 in DNA: TGCGCCGGCAGCGTGACTAGCGGGGGCCCCTCGAACACCGGGGAGCTGTTTTTT. The full variable domain, its missing parts supplied by reference TRBV5-1 and TRBJ2-2, is KAGVTQTPRYLIKTRGQQVTLSCSPISGHRSVSWYQQTPGQGLQFLFEYFSETQRNKGNFPGRFSGRQFSNSRSEMNVSTLELGDSALYLCAGSVTSGGPSNTGELFFGEGSRLTVL.

In this sample, this clonotype turned up a few times. The V gene is TRBV19, the J gene TRBJ2-7; possibly TRBD1 or TRBD2 for D (5 bases each). Looked up from germline, CDR1 is LNHDA and CDR2 is SQIVND (reference sequence). CDR3 length equals 15 residues. Trimming removed 4 bases at V and 3 bases at J, with 16 bases between. The CDR3 nucleotides read TGTGCCAGTAGTAGTCTTTGGGACGGGAACTACGAGCAGTACTTC. It translates to CASSSLWDGNYEQYF.

This chain uses TRBV18 with TRBJ1-2; the match to TRBD1 covers 8 bases. The CDR3 length is 15 residues. Germline V gene data show CDR1 as KGHSH and CDR2 as LQKENI. V lost 5 bases, J lost 6 bases, and 11 bases stayed unmatched. The CDR3 region is CASSKKTGEKDGYTF. In DNA, the CDR3 is TGTGCCAGCTCAAAAAAGACAGGGGAGAAAGATGGCTACACCTTC.

This clonotype was found a few times. The J gene is TRBJ2-7, the V gene TRBV2, with D tentatively TRBD2 (5 bases). Germline V lookup: CDR1 SNHLY, CDR2 FYNNEI. The V end lost 3 bases, the J end lost 3 bases, and 6 bases lay between the germline ends. The CDR3 length is 12 residues. The CDR3 here is CASSETNYEQYF. The DNA for the CDR3 is TGTGCCAGCAGTGAGACTAACTACGAGCAGTACTTC.

A few counts support this clonotype. The gene calls are TRBV15 and TRBJ1-2, with 10 bases aligning to TRBD1. Germline trimming cut 0 bases from V and 4 bases from J; bases unmatched to any gene: 8. The CDR3 is 17 amino acids. Germline V gene data show CDR1 as LNHNV and CDR2 as YYDKDF (reference sequence). This CDR3 is CATSRDLGQGNTYGYTF. Here the CDR3 DNA reads TGTGCCACCAGCAGAGATCTGGGACAGGGGAATACCTATGGCTACACCTTC.

This clonotype came up many times. The chain combines TRBV20-1 with TRBJ2-7; D not certain. Trimming shortened V by 0 bases and J by 0 bases, and 12 bases separated the two germline ends. Germline assignment: CDR1 DFQATT and CDR2 SNEGSKA (reference sequence). The CDR3 covers 15 residues. CDR3: CSARDLNPLSYEQYF. The CDR3 DNA is TGCAGTGCTAGAGACCTCAATCCCCTCTCCTACGAGCAGTACTTC.

A few counts support this clonotype. The V gene is TRBV20-1, the J gene TRBJ2-1; 8 nucleotides align to TRBD2. Germline trimming cut 7 bases from V and 7 bases from J; bases unmatched to any gene: 9. This CDR3 comprises 13 residues. Germline V gene sequence: CDR1 DFQATT, CDR2 SNEGSKA (reference sequence). The CDR3 spells CSVKAGGWNEQFF. In nucleotides, the CDR3 is TGCAGTGTTAAGGCGGGGGGTTGGAATGAGCAGTTCTTC.

V usage is TRBV5-6 and J usage is TRBJ1-6; D perhaps matches TRBD1 (6 bases). CDR1 and CDR2 (germline): SGHDT, YYEEEE. V shed 0 bases and J shed 9 bases, with 13 bases lying between them. There are 15 residues in the CDR3. DNA for the CDR3: TGTGCCAGCAGCTTGGCAAGGGGGGCCGGTTCACCCCTCCACTTT. Translating gives CASSLARGAGSPLHF.

There are many counts of this clonotype. The chain combines TRBV29-1 with TRBJ2-5, with TRBD1 as a possible D gene (6 bases). Trimming left V 5 bases short and J 2 bases short, with 6 bases between. Germline values: CDR1 SQVTM, CDR2 ANQGSEA. This CDR3 region has 11 residues. The CDR3 loop is CSVQGQETQYF. The CDR3 bases are TGCAGCGTTCAGGGGCAAGAGACCCAGTACTTC.

This clonotype was seen many times. The chain combines TRBV5-1 with TRBJ2-6, with D uncertain. The CDR3 totals 15 residues. With 1 base removed from V and 4 bases from J, the gap between germline ends came to 9 bases. Germline-derived CDR1 and CDR2 are SGHRS and YFSETQ. The CDR3 DNA is TGCGCCAGCAGCTTGTATGTCGGCGGGGCCAACGTCCTGACTTTC. It is translated as CASSLYVGGANVLTF.

This clonotype was counted at least ten times. The chain joins TRBV4-3 to TRBJ2-7, with TRBD1 identical over 7 bases. The junction had 7 bases not matched to a gene; V was cut back by 2 bases and J by 3 bases. Germline V gene data show CDR1 as LGHNA and CDR2 as YSLEER. CDR3 length equals 15 residues. CDR3 sequence: CASSQTQGSFYEQYF. For the CDR3, the DNA is TGCGCCAGCAGCCAAACACAGGGGTCGTTCTACGAGCAGTACTTC.

There are many counts of this clonotype. This sequence joins TRBV5-1 and TRBJ1-4, with a weak D call TRBD1 (6 bases). Germline V CDR1 and CDR2: SGHRS, YFSETQ. V gave up 4 bases and J gave up 1 base, with 11 bases separating them. The CDR3 is 15 residues long. In DNA form, the CDR3 reads TGCGCCAGCAGCCAGGGGAGGGGAACTAATGAAAAACTGTTTTTT. Amino acids: CASSQGRGTNEKLFF.